This paragraph reports one T cell receptor (beta chain). This clone appeared a few times. Its recognized antigen is unknown. Read coverage stops 3 residues before the CDR3 terminus; the germline J gene supplies the remainder. Standard criteria, namely reduction of serum IgG, IgA and/or IgM below the normal range together with specific antibody deficiency, were applied for the diagnosis of CVID. There were 40 to 45 subjects in the CVID group (about 30 male and 15 female), ranging in age from roughly 9 to 65 years, with a mean age of 40. Most CVID patients and most healthy controls were of Caucasian heritage. All CVID subjects had received replacement immunoglobulin therapy for at least one year at the time of study participation. At the time of blood collection, no CVID subject was ill or was being treated with immunomodulatory or immunosuppressive medication. Heparinized peripheral whole blood samples of about 5 to 8.5 ml were obtained from each donor. Genomic DNA from adults with common variable immune deficiency (CVID) and from healthy adult controls was used for sequencing of TCRbeta CDR3 repertoires. To isolate peripheral blood mononuclear cells, diluted blood was subjected to density centrifugation over Hypaque 1077 or Ficoll-Paque. Genomic DNA was obtained from unsorted mononuclear cells through either Qiagen column purification or a centrifugation-based method.

Equivalent amounts of genomic DNA from CVID and control samples were used as sequencing input. For every sample, a 60 bp segment covering the rearranged TCRbeta CDR3 region was amplified and then sequenced. TCRbeta amplification used the immunoSEQ assay, a bias-corrected multiplex PCR with high-throughput sequencing. The published analysis was carried out like this. Every unique nucleotide sequence counted as a clone and was annotated with V, D and J genes, copy number and frequency. Sequences were labeled productive if in frame, and non-productive if out of frame or containing stop codons. As previously described, Shannon's entropy was used to calculate clonality. Mean CDR3 Kyte-Doolittle hydropathy was derived from the predicted amino acid sequences of productive clones. The R hclust function was used to hierarchically cluster scaled V gene usage with Manhattan distance and complete linkage. Sharing of clones by CDR3 amino acid sequence was evaluated through resampling of 12 repertoires per group over 100 rounds. The repertoires were searched for 55 to 75 published EBV-specific and approximately 250 published CMV-specific TCRbeta sequences. Analysis left out two CVID samples that produced under 10,000 sequences, so 40 to 45 CVID repertoires remained. In TCRdb, the immuneACCESS table is reduced to in-frame sequences with V and J assigned. These tables do not hold every clone; where another copy was compared, an unresolved V gene accounts for under half, and the others remain unexplained. V and J calls and clone size follow that table, whereas D and trimming were derived from the DNA. With thousands of clones recorded, this sample contains no clone counted only once. The ten largest clones add up to about 5% of the sample.

The data originate from a study of T cell clonality in common variable immunodeficiency (dated by TCRdb to 2013 to 2016). The paper's findings and limits, for the study overall: It was noted by the authors that sequencing of the repertoires of T cell subpopulations would be needed to clarify the cause of the increased clonality in CVID. Compared with healthy controls, CVID subjects showed increased TCRbeta clonality (t-test p = 0.018), a feature most characteristic of about a third of subjects. Despite equal DNA input, controls averaged roughly 80,000 unique sequences per sample versus about 31,547 in CVID samples. Correlations of repertoire features with clinical complications were constrained by heterogeneity among patients within the CVID cohort. Healthy controls shared more TCRbeta clones with each other than CVID subjects shared among themselves (p < 0.0001). Reportedly, TCRbeta sequences from CVID had fewer deletions and N-nucleotide insertions, and highly modified clones with 13 or more V deletions were absent from CVID.

The CDR3 numbers 12 residues from cysteine through phenylalanine. Sequencing covers 27 bases of the CDR3, shown here with the frame starting at base 1. CDR1 and CDR2, per the germline V gene, are SGHTA and FQGNSA. Trimming accounts for 3 bases at V and 7 bases at J, while the number of junction bases matched to no gene is 2. The source of this sequence is a human donor with common variable immunodeficiency. The material sequenced was peripheral blood mononuclear cells. The chain employs TRBV7-2 and TRBJ1-1, with 7 middle bases fitting TRBD1. CDR3 DNA, as far as it was read: TGTGCCAGCAGCTTGACAGGGCTTGAA. Translated, this gives CASSLTGLE. The whole CDR3 sequence is CASSLTGLEAFF.